These T cell receptor beta chains were read from a single sample in a study of T cell responses to AZD1222 COVID-19 vaccine. Here immunoSEQ multiplex PCR was the method, and the copy in TCRdb shows in-frame clones only, minus some. Here the sample spans roughly 200,000 clones, approximately 92% being singletons. Source: peripheral blood, taken on day 0 of AZD1222 vaccination. These receptors were taken from an adult in good health. CDR3s leave out the opening cysteine and the closing phenylalanine or tryptophan. Fields, in order: J gene, V gene, CDR3 protein.

J gene: TRBJ2-3
V gene: TRBV6-4
CDR3 protein: ASSVTQGDTQY

J gene: TRBJ1-4
V gene: TRBV18
CDR3 protein: ASCLGVDEKLF

J gene: TRBJ1-6
V gene: TRBV2
CDR3 protein: ASRRGENSPLH

J gene: TRBJ1-1
V gene: TRBV6-5
CDR3 protein: ASSYNRGTEAF

J gene: TRBJ1-2
V gene: TRBV10-3
CDR3 protein: AISEAQGNYGYT

J gene: TRBJ1-5
V gene: TRBV7-9
CDR3 protein: ASSLNWNQPQH

J gene: TRBJ2-1
V gene: TRBV15
CDR3 protein: ATSKNYNEQF

J gene: TRBJ2-2
V gene: TRBV5-1
CDR3 protein: ASVSRTGTGELF

J gene: TRBJ1-3
V gene: TRBV25-1
CDR3 protein: ASRDDRSGNTIY

J gene: TRBJ1-6
V gene: TRBV19
CDR3 protein: ASSPRQEFVDSPLH

J gene: TRBJ2-3
V gene: TRBV7-9
CDR3 protein: ASSLEGSTDTQY